Following are 28 T cell receptor beta chains from one sample sequenced in a study of T cell responses to AZD1222 COVID-19 vaccine. TCRdb's table, derived via immunoSEQ multiplex PCR, lists solely in-frame clones and lacks some. The sample gives 150,000 to 200,000 clones, approximately 93% of which show up once; approximately 1.3% is in the top ten. The input for sequencing was peripheral blood, taken 28 days after the second AZD1222 dose. These receptors were collected from an adult who received the AZD1222 COVID-19 vaccine.

The chain uses TRBV12-5 and TRBJ1-1; TRBD1 is a possible D gene (5 bases). Germline CDR1 and CDR2: LGHNT and FRNRAP. The ends were cut back, 1 base at V and 5 bases at J, with 5 bases in the middle. This CDR3 region has 12 residues. This CDR3 is CASGLGGTEAFF. In DNA, the CDR3 is TGTGCTAGTGGTTTGGGGGGGACTGAAGCTTTCTTT.

This chain joins TRBV9 and TRBJ2-7; maybe TRBD2 (6 bases). Trimming shortened V by 0 bases and J by 4 bases, and 11 bases separated the two germline ends. This CDR3 contains 14 residues. The germline V gene encodes CDR1 SGDLS and CDR2 YYNGEE. In DNA, the CDR3 is TGTGCCAGCAGCGTAGAGGACTACTCATACGAGCAGTACTTC. It encodes CASSVEDYSYEQYF.

The V gene is TRBV7-8, the J gene TRBJ2-7; 9 bases fit TRBD1. V gave up 5 bases and J gave up 7 bases; unmatched junction bases: 9. Germline V gene data show CDR1 as SGHVS and CDR2 as FQNEAQ. CDR3 length equals 14 residues. CDR3 nucleotides: TGTGCCAGCAGCCCTTGGACAGGGGATTGGGAGCAGTACTTC. This sequence encodes CASSPWTGDWEQYF.

V and J are TRBV5-1 and TRBJ2-5; the D is unclear. This CDR3 comprises 13 residues. CDR1 and CDR2 (germline): SGHRS, YFSETQ. V gave up 7 bases and J gave up 2 bases, with 12 bases separating them. The CDR3 DNA follows: TGCGCCAGCGAGAGGACGCCTCAAGAGACCCAGTACTTC. Protein product: CASERTPQETQYF.

At least ten counts were recorded for this clone. The chain carries TRBV27 and TRBJ2-7; D remains ambiguous. Germline V gene data show CDR1 as MNHEY and CDR2 as SMNVEV (reference sequence). V was shortened by 5 bases and J by 4 bases, with 12 bases between the two germline ends. This CDR3 comprises 13 residues. CDR3 loop: CASSRHNMYEQYF. For the CDR3, the DNA is TGTGCCAGCAGTCGGCATAACATGTACGAGCAGTACTTC.

This clone has only one observation. This chain connects TRBV19 to TRBJ1-5; the D is unclear. This CDR3 has 16 amino acids. V shed 5 bases and J shed 0 bases, with 14 bases lying between them. The germline V gene encodes CDR1 LNHDA and CDR2 SQIVND (reference sequence). The CDR3 here is CASSPPRSFSNQPQHF. The CDR3 DNA sequence: TGTGCCAGTAGTCCCCCCCGGTCTTTTAGCAATCAGCCCCAGCATTTT. The complete variable domain, with remaining parts taken from reference TRBV19 and TRBJ1-5, reads DGGITQSPKYLFRKEGQNVTLSCEQNLNHDAMYWYRQDPGQGLRLIYYSQIVNDFQKGDIAEGYSVSREKKESFPLTVTSAQKNPTAFYLCASSPPRSFSNQPQHFGDGTRLSIL.

Remarks on this clone: No conserved phenylalanine or tryptophan is present at the end of the CDR3, so a read error is the likely explanation. The rearrangement links TRBV6-6 to TRBJ2-7; possibly TRBD1 for D (6 bases). Per the germline V gene, CDR1 is MNHNY and CDR2 is SVGAGI (reference sequence). Trimming removed 8 bases from V and 3 bases from J, with 17 bases in between. The CDR3 contains 14 residues. Written as DNA, the CDR3 is TGTGCCAGCCGAACTTACAGGGATTACTACGAGCAGTACCTC. This sequence encodes CASRTYRDYYEQYL.

The J gene is TRBJ1-1, the V gene TRBV27; 9 bases match TRBD1. The length of the CDR3 is 14 residues. Trimming took 6 bases from V and 1 from J; bases not matched to a gene: 3. CDR1 MNHEY and CDR2 SMNVEV come from the germline V gene (reference sequence). The CDR3 sequence is CASRLDRGNTEAFF. DNA of the CDR3: TGTGCCAGCAGGTTGGACAGGGGGAACACTGAAGCTTTCTTT.

The chain combines TRBV2 with TRBJ1-1; 9 bases fit TRBD1. Trimming removed 8 bases from V and 1 base from J; junction bases left unmatched: 11. CDR1 and CDR2 from the germline V gene are SNHLY and FYNNEI. This CDR3 comprises 16 residues. DNA for the CDR3: TGTGCCAGCGTTATTACAGGGGGCCCAGGGAACACTGAAGCTTTCTTT. Translating gives CASVITGGPGNTEAFF. Full variable domain (remainder filled in from reference TRBV2 and TRBJ1-1): EPEVTQTPSHQVTQMGQEVILRCVPISNHLYFYWYRQILGQKVEFLVSFYNNEISEKSEIFDDQFSVERPDGSNFTLKIRSTKLEDSAMYFCASVITGGPGNTEAFFGQGTRLTVV.

The rearrangement uses TRBV19 and TRBJ1-5; D possibly corresponds to TRBD1 (5 bases). CDR3 size: 16 residues. In germline, CDR1 is LNHDA, CDR2 SQIVND (reference sequence). Trimming left V 3 bases short and J 5 bases short, with 17 bases between. The CDR3 protein is CASSIQGGKFHQPQHF. In DNA form, the CDR3 reads TGTGCCAGTAGTATTCAGGGCGGAAAATTCCATCAGCCCCAGCATTTT.

The chain employs TRBV6-5 and TRBJ2-7; 8 bases match TRBD1. This CDR3 is 15 amino acids long. CDR1 is MNHEY and CDR2 is SVGAGI in the germline V gene. Trimming at V came to 8 bases and at J to 0 bases, leaving 9 bases not matched to a gene. The CDR3 DNA reads TGTGCCAGCCTCTCGGGACAGGCTCCCTCCTACGAGCAGTACTTC. Residues: CASLSGQAPSYEQYF.

The chain carries TRBV19 and TRBJ1-2; D remains ambiguous. This CDR3 comprises 18 residues. V gave up 0 bases and J gave up 2 bases, with 19 bases separating them. Looked up from germline, CDR1 is LNHDA and CDR2 is SQIVND (reference sequence). CDR3 in amino acids: CASSIDLSTLLKNYGYTF. In DNA form, the CDR3 reads TGTGCCAGTAGTATAGATCTGAGCACCCTTCTGAAAAACTATGGCTACACCTTC.

The chain recombines TRBV3-1 (or the pseudogene TRBV3-2) with TRBJ2-7; D might be TRBD2 (6 bases). CDR1 is LGHDT, CDR2 YNNKEL, per germline (reference sequence). Trimming shortened V by 4 bases and J by 2 bases, and 15 bases separated the two germline ends. CDR3 length equals 15 residues. The DNA of the CDR3 is TGTGCCAGCAGCCCTCCTTCTAGCGCCACCTACGAGCAGTACTTC. Translation: CASSPPSSATYEQYF.

The chain carries TRBV5-4 and TRBJ2-5, with 10 nucleotides matching TRBD2. There are 14 residues in the CDR3. Germline V gene sequence: CDR1 SGHNT, CDR2 YYREEE (reference sequence). V dropped 4 bases and J dropped 1; count of bases not matched to a gene: 1. CDR3 sequence: CASSASGSQETQYF. CDR3 nucleotide sequence: TGTGCCAGCAGCGCTAGCGGGAGCCAAGAGACCCAGTACTTC.

The V gene is TRBV28, the J gene TRBJ1-4; TRBD1 is a possible D gene (5 bases). The V gene's germline CDR1 is MDHEN and CDR2 SYDVKM. Trimming pared 5 bases from V and 6 bases from J, leaving 7 bases between. The CDR3 runs 12 residues. CDR3: CASSQTDEKLFF. For the CDR3, the DNA is TGTGCCAGCAGTCAGACAGATGAAAAACTGTTTTTT. Supplemented by reference TRBV28 and TRBJ1-4, the full variable domain reads DVKVTQSSRYLVKRTGEKVFLECVQDMDHENMFWYRQDPGLGLRLIYFSYDVKMKEKGDIPEGYSVSREKKERFSLILESASTNQTSMYLCASSQTDEKLFFGSGTQLSVL.

The chain has TRBV6-6 and TRBJ2-1; a possible D gene is TRBD2 (5 bases). The CDR3 totals 14 residues. The germline gives CDR1 MNHNY, CDR2 SVGAGI (reference sequence). The V and J ends lost 5 bases and 4 bases respectively, with 12 bases between them. Here the CDR3 DNA reads TGTGCCAGCAGTCGGGGTGGGGTATACAATGAGCAGTTCTTC. It encodes CASSRGGVYNEQFF.

This chain uses TRBV7-2 with TRBJ1-2; unclear D gene. Germline V gene sequence: CDR1 SGHTA, CDR2 FQGNSA. The V gene lost 5 bases and the J gene lost 5 bases, with 12 bases spanning the gap. The CDR3 loop spans 13 amino acids. The CDR3 DNA follows: TGTGCCAGCAGCGGGGTTCCACTTTATGGCTACACCTTC. It translates to CASSGVPLYGYTF.

The chain links TRBV15 to TRBJ2-3; 13 nucleotides match TRBD2. V dropped 10 bases and J dropped 5; count of bases not matched to a gene: 6. There are 14 residues in the CDR3. Germline V gives CDR1 LNHNV, CDR2 YYDKDF (reference sequence). CDR3 sequence: CASGLAGVKDTQYF. The DNA for the CDR3 is TGTGCCAGCGGACTAGCGGGAGTAAAAGATACGCAGTATTTT.

V is TRBV5-1 and J is TRBJ1-6, with 9 bases matching TRBD1. The trim removed 4 bases at V and 10 bases at J, leaving 9 bases unmatched. The CDR3 is made up of 15 amino acids. CDR1 and CDR2 from the germline V gene are SGHRS and YFSETQ. In DNA, the CDR3 is TGCGCCAGCAGCCCCGCCGACAGGGGGGACTCACCCCTCCACTTT. Protein: CASSPADRGDSPLHF.

The chain employs TRBV13 and TRBJ1-5; 8 bases align to TRBD1. The CDR3 spans 19 residues. Germline values: CDR1 PRHDT, CDR2 FYEKMQ (reference sequence). The V and J ends lost 0 bases and 5 bases, in that order; junction bases with no gene match: 15. CDR3 nucleotide sequence: TGTGCCAGCAGCTTAGGACCAGGGGGCGGAGGGTCCAATGATCAGCCCCAGCATTTT. Translating it yields CASSLGPGGGGSNDQPQHF.

CDR3 DNA sequence: TGTGCCAGCAGTTTAATCCCCTACAATGAGCAGTTCTTC. The encoded protein is CASSLIPYNEQFF. The chain uses TRBV27 and TRBJ2-1, with D hard to call. The CDR3 sequence is 13 residues long. Germline V gene sequence: CDR1 MNHEY, CDR2 SMNVEV (reference sequence). The V end lost 2 bases, the J end lost 2 bases, and 4 bases lay between the germline ends.

This clone was recorded a few times. This rearrangement joins TRBV5-4 to TRBJ2-7, with a possible D match to TRBD2 (6 bases). Germline-derived CDR1 and CDR2 are SGHNT and YYREEE (reference sequence). The CDR3 is 14 residues long. The germline V and J ends were trimmed by 0 bases and 3 bases, with 10 bases remaining between them. This CDR3 reads CASSLAGSRYEQYF. DNA of the CDR3: TGTGCCAGCAGCTTGGCCGGGAGCCGCTACGAGCAGTACTTC.

The chain employs TRBV5-1 and TRBJ1-2; D not certain. V was clipped by 4 bases and J by 7 bases, with 14 bases between them. Looked up from germline, CDR1 is SGHRS and CDR2 is YFSETQ. CDR3 length: 13 amino acids. Here the CDR3 DNA reads TGCGCCAGCAGCCCCCTGGCCATGGGTGGCTACACCTTC. It is translated as CASSPLAMGGYTF.

The sample holds many counts of this clone. The chain joins TRBV7-2 to TRBJ2-7; 9 bases are shared with TRBD2. V lost 3 bases and J lost 2; bases outside the gene matches: 14. CDR1 and CDR2 from the germline V gene are SGHTA and FQGNSA. This CDR3 is built from 18 residues. The chain's CDR3 is CASSLGGGLAGAPYEQYF. DNA for the CDR3: TGTGCCAGCAGCTTGGGGGGCGGCTTAGCGGGGGCACCCTACGAGCAGTACTTC.

This clone has just a few counts. J is TRBJ2-1 and V is TRBV7-2, with 12 bases fitting TRBD2. V was pared by 2 bases and J by 8 bases, with 7 bases of the junction left unmatched. The CDR3 contains 16 residues. The germline V gene encodes CDR1 SGHTA and CDR2 FQGNSA. The CDR3 here is CASSLLGLAGGYEQFF. In nucleotides, the CDR3 is TGTGCCAGCAGCTTATTAGGCCTAGCGGGGGGGTATGAGCAGTTCTTC.

The J gene is TRBJ2-1, the V gene TRBV4-1; D is unclear. CDR1 is MGHRA and CDR2 is YSYEKL in the germline V gene. V was shortened by 1 base and J by 2 bases, with 3 bases between the two germline ends. The CDR3 sequence is 13 residues long. In DNA, the CDR3 is TGCGCCAGCAGCCAAGGGCCCTACAATGAGCAGTTCTTC. Amino acids: CASSQGPYNEQFF.

V usage is TRBV19 and J usage is TRBJ2-4, with 10 bases identical to TRBD1. There are 15 residues in the CDR3. Losses at the gene ends were 5 bases for V and 4 bases for J; bases not matched to a gene: 5. The germline V gene has CDR1 LNHDA and CDR2 SQIVND (reference sequence). The CDR3 spells CASSDRGLIKNIQYF. The CDR3 coding sequence is TGTGCCAGTAGTGACAGGGGGCTAATAAAAAACATTCAGTACTTC.

The chain has TRBV6-4 and TRBJ1-6; TRBD1 is a possible D gene (5 bases). CDR3 length: 15 amino acids. The V gene's germline CDR1 is MRHNA and CDR2 SNTAGT. The V gene lost 7 bases and the J gene lost 5 bases, with 15 bases spanning the gap. The CDR3 region is CASKGLGPDNSPLHF. The CDR3 region has the DNA TGTGCCAGCAAGGGATTGGGACCGGATAATTCACCCCTCCACTTT.